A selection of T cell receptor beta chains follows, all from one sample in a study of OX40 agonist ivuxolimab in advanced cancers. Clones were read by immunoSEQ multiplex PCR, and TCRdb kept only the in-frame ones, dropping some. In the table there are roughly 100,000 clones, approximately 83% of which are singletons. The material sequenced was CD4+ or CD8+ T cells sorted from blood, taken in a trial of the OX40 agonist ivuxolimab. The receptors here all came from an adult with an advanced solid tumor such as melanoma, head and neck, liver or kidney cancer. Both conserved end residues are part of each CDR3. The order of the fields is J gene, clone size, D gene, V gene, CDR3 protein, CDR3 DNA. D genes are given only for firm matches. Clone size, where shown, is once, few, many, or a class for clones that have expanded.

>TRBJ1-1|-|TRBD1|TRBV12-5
CASGIGSPGTGNTEAFF
TGTGCTAGTGGCATCGGTAGTCCCGGGACAGGGAACACTGAAGCTTTCTTT
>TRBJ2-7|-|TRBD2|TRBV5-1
CASSLAGLAGVPYEQYF
TGCGCCAGCAGCTTGGCGGGACTAGCGGGGGTCCCCTACGAGCAGTACTTC
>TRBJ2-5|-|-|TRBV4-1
CASSQERGTQYF
TGCGCCAGCAGCCAAGAACGGGGGACCCAGTACTTC
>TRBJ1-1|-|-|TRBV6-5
CASQMVANTEAFF
TGTGCCAGTCAAATGGTAGCGAACACTGAAGCTTTCTTT
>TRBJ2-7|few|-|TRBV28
CASNPGPFYEQYF
TGTGCCAGCAACCCGGGACCCTTTTACGAGCAGTACTTC
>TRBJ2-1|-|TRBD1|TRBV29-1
CSEYRGRDEQFF
TGCAGCGAGTACAGGGGTAGGGATGAGCAGTTCTTC
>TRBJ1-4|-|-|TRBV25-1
CASSPDNGGEKLFF
TGTGCCAGCAGTCCAGACAACGGTGGTGAAAAACTGTTTTTT
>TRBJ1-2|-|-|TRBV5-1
CASSHSGNYGYTF
TGCGCCAGCAGCCACTCGGGAAACTATGGCTACACCTTC
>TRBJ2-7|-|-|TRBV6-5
CASSEPGTPYEQYF
TGTGCCAGCAGTGAACCCGGGACCCCCTACGAGCAGTACTTC
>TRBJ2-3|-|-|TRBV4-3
CASSQLAGTDTQYF
TGCGCCAGCAGCCAGCTAGCAGGCACAGATACGCAGTATTTT
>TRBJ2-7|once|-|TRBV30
CAWSFKYEQYF
TGTGCCTGGAGTTTCAAATACGAGCAGTACTTC